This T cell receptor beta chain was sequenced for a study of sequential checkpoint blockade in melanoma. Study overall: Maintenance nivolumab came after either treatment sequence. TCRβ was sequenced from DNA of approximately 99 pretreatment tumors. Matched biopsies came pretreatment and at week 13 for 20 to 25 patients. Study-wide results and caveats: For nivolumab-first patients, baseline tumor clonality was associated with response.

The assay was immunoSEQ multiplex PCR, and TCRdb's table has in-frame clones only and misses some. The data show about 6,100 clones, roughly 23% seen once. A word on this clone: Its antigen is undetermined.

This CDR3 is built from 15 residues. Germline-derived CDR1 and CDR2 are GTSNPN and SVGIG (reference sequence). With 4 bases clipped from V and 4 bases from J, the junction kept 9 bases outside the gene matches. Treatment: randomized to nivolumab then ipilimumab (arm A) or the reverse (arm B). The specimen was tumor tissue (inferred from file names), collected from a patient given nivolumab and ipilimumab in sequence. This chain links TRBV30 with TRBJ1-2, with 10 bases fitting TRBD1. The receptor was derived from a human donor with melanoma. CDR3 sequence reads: CAWIPGQGLVYGYTF. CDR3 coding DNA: TGTGCCTGGATCCCGGGACAGGGGCTTGTCTATGGCTACACCTTC.